This is a list of T cell receptor beta chains from one sample in a study of blood T cell repertoires in COVID-19. Clones were read by immunoSEQ multiplex PCR, and TCRdb kept only the in-frame ones, dropping some. The sample yields approximately 200,000 clones, around 85% seen once. Material for sequencing was peripheral blood. Receptor source: a man younger than 40 with acute or convalescent COVID-19. Both conserved end residues are part of each CDR3. Size is stated for part of the rows, as once, few or many counts, or as a class when the clone is expanded.

TRBJ2-2,TRBV6-5,.,CASIGGRARGELFF
TRBJ1-1,TRBV12-5,.,CASGWVVVTGGIGTEAFF
TRBJ2-1,TRBV19,.,CASSIQGYNEQFF
TRBJ2-3,TRBV21-1,.,CASSREQRLTGGPDTQYF
TRBJ2-3,TRBV7-2,.,CATSGGGNTWDTQYF
TRBJ1-1,TRBV25-1,.,CASTGWAGSEAFF
TRBJ1-1,TRBV5-1,once,CASSQAPELNTEAFF
TRBJ2-5,TRBV4-1,.,CASSQGALASETQYF
TRBJ2-1,TRBV7-2,.,CASSLGRLAGKNNEQFF
TRBJ2-3,TRBV9,.,CASSSDFYTQYF
TRBJ1-5,TRBV19,.,CASSMQQGNQPQHF
TRBJ1-2,TRBV6-1,.,CASSESGQPLSYGYTF
TRBJ2-1,TRBV5-1,.,CASSSQPGTGRYNEQFF
TRBJ1-2,TRBV19,.,CASIGEGLNYGYTF
TRBJ1-5,TRBV30,.,CAWSTGEMGNQPQHF
TRBJ2-4,TRBV28,.,CASSPLGSENIQYF
TRBJ2-2,TRBV5-1,.,CASSPQSGDTGELFF
TRBJ1-2,TRBV6-5,few,CASSMTAANYGYTF
TRBJ1-5,TRBV28,.,CASSVFGRAQHF
TRBJ2-1,TRBV28,.,CASSFEPSSSYNEQFF
TRBJ1-2,TRBV30,.,CACVRTFTVNYGYTF
TRBJ2-1,TRBV5-8,.,CASSLGLAGAGNEQFF
TRBJ2-3,TRBV6-4,.,CASSDPGLAGGPETDTQYF
TRBJ1-1,TRBV9,.,CASSRTGTGRNTEAFF
TRBJ1-1,TRBV10-3,.,CAISDTTERAFF
TRBJ1-2,TRBV18,.,CASSTGRVGYTF
TRBJ1-1,TRBV5-1,.,CASSRQGEAEAFF
TRBJ1-4,TRBV28,.,CASSLSGRNEKLFF
TRBJ1-4,TRBV5-1,.,CASSLVGGLAEPEKLFF
TRBJ1-1,TRBV27,once,CASRGTVGAEAFF
TRBJ2-5,TRBV7-8,.,CASSTNWRIGETQYF